A selection of T cell receptor beta chains follows, all from one sample in a study of shared clonotypes between healthy human individuals. Only in-frame clones appear in the TCRdb table, and some are missing; sequencing was by immunoSEQ multiplex PCR. The sample contains about 2.2 million clones, around 95% of which appear only once. The sample was naive CD8+ T cells from PBMCs. Receptor source: a man aged 18 to 29 in good health. Some clones in this sample may be carry-over from other donors' samples. Both conserved end residues are part of each CDR3. Fields, in order: clone size, V gene, J gene, CDR3 length, D gene, CDR3 protein, CDR3 DNA. A D gene is named only where the DNA matches it firmly. Only part of the rows carry a size: once, few, many, or a class if the clone is expanded.

once	TRBV4-1	TRBJ2-5	14	-	CASSSHRDGVTQYF	TGCGCCAGCAGCTCTCACAGGGACGGGGTGACCCAGTACTTC
-	TRBV5-1	TRBJ2-7	13	-	CASSLRQTYEQYF	TGCGCCAGCAGTCTAAGACAGACCTACGAGCAGTACTTC
-	TRBV5-1	TRBJ2-7	16	TRBD2	CASSPGLAGPSYEQYF	TGCGCCAGCAGCCCGGGACTAGCGGGCCCTTCCTACGAGCAGTACTTC
-	TRBV29-1	TRBJ1-2	12	-	CSVEATTGGYTF	TGCAGCGTTGAAGCTACTACTGGTGGCTACACCTTC
-	TRBV7-8	TRBJ2-7	16	TRBD2	CASSFGLAGTMYEQYF	TGTGCCAGCAGCTTCGGACTAGCGGGTACCATGTACGAGCAGTACTTC
-	TRBV10-2	TRBJ2-1	16	TRBD2	CASNLLGGPRWNEQFF	TGCGCCAGCAACCTGTTGGGAGGGCCGCGTTGGAATGAGCAGTTCTTC
once	TRBV27	TRBJ2-2	14	-	CASSLTQGYGELFF	TGTGCCAGCAGTTTAACCCAGGGGTACGGGGAGCTGTTTTTT
-	TRBV27	TRBJ2-1	12	-	CASSPRAEGEFF	TGTGCCAGCAGCCCAAGGGCGGAAGGGGAGTTCTTC
-	TRBV6-1	TRBJ2-5	15	-	CASSGGAGYGGTQYF	TGTGCCAGCAGTGGGGGGGCAGGGTATGGTGGGACCCAGTACTTC
-	TRBV10-1	TRBJ2-5	14	-	CASRFLGDTETQYF	TGCGCCAGCAGGTTCCTAGGGGATACGGAGACCCAGTACTTC
-	TRBV2	TRBJ2-2	14	-	CASRTRIGPGELFF	TGTGCCAGCAGAACTAGAATCGGTCCCGGGGAGCTGTTTTTT
once	TRBV6-5	TRBJ1-2	13	TRBD1	CASNQGTGSVYTF	TGTGCCAGCAACCAGGGGACAGGTTCGGTGTACACCTTC
once	TRBV7-3	TRBJ2-5	13	TRBD1	CASSSTGGETQYF	TGTGCCAGCAGCTCTACAGGGGGGGAGACCCAGTACTTC
-	TRBV30	TRBJ2-7	11	-	CAWSLGGEQYF	TGTGCCTGGAGTCTCGGGGGCGAGCAGTACTTC